The 2 T cell receptor beta chains in this list originate from one sample, sequenced in a study of CD8 T cells in ankylosing spondylitis. No antigen has been assigned to these receptors. TCRdb re-derived calls from the 5' RACE reads in MiXCR, one entry per CDR3 protein. This sample has about 500,000 distinct CDR3 sequences; about 13% occur once, and the top ten carry approximately 7%. Study-wide results and caveats: Within ankylosing spondylitis blood, a TCR beta motif made up of roughly eight highly homologous variants appeared to be characteristic.

Sequences were obtained from blood, either unsorted or a sorted T cell fraction (not recorded which). Source of these receptors: a male donor with ankylosing spondylitis.

This clonotype appeared a few times. The rearrangement uses TRBV7-9 and TRBJ1-4; 8 nucleotides line up with TRBD1. Germline V gene sequence: CDR1 SEHNR, CDR2 FQNEAQ (reference sequence). J lost 2 bases, V lost 5 bases, and 4 bases had no gene match. The length of the CDR3 is 15 residues. In DNA, the CDR3 is TGTGCCAGCAGCAGCCGGGACAGGACTAATGAAAAACTGTTTTTT. The encoded protein is CASSSRDRTNEKLFF.

This clonotype was seen more than once but under ten times. V usage is TRBV29-1 and J usage is TRBJ2-3, with TRBD2 matching 8 bases. The CDR3 extends over 15 amino acids. Germline CDR1 and CDR2: SQVTM and ANQGSEA. Trimming took 5 bases from V and 3 from J; bases not matched to a gene: 10. The CDR3 here is CSVKVSGSGTDTQYF. The CDR3 nucleotides read TGCAGCGTTAAAGTGAGCGGGAGTGGTACAGATACGCAGTATTTT.